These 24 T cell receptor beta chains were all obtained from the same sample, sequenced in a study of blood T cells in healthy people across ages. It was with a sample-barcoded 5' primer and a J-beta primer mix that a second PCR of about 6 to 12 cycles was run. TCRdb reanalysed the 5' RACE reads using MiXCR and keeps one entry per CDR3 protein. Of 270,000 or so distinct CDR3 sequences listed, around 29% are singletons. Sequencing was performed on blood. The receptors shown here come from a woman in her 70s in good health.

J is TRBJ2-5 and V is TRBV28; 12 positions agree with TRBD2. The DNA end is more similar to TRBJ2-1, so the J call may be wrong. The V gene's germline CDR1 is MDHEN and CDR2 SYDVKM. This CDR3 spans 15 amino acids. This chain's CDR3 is CASTLTSGRKHEQFF. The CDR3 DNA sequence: TGTGCCAGCACCCTAACTAGCGGGAGGAAACATGAGCAGTTCTTC.

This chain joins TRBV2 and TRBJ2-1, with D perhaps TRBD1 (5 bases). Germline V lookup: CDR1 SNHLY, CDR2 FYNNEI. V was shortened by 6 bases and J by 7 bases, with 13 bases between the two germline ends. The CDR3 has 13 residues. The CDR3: CASRTHQGNEQFF. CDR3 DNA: TGTGCCAGCAGGACGCACCAGGGAAATGAGCAGTTCTTC. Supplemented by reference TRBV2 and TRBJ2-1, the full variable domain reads EPEVTQTPSHQVTQMGQEVILRCVPISNHLYFYWYRQILGQKVEFLVSFYNNEISEKSEIFDDQFSVERPDGSNFTLKIRSTKLEDSAMYFCASRTHQGNEQFFGPGTRLTVL.

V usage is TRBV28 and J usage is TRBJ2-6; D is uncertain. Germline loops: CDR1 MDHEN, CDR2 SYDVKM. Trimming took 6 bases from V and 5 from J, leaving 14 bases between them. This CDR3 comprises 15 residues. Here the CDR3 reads CASSIKSTWANVLTF. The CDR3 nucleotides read TGTGCCAGCAGCATAAAATCTACTTGGGCCAACGTCCTGACTTTC.

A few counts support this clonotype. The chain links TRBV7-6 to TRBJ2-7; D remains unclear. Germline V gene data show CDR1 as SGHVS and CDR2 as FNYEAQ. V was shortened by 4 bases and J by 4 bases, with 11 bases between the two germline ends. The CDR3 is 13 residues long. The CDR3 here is CASSSQDGYEQYF. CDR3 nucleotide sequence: TGTGCCAGCAGCTCCCAGGACGGGTACGAGCAGTACTTC.

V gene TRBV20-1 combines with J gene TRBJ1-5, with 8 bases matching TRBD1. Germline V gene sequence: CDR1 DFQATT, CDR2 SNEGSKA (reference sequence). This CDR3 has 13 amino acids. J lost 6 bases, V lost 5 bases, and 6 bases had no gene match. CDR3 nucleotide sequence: TGCAGTGCTCACAGGGGGTACGGTCAGCCCCAGCATTTT. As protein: CSAHRGYGQPQHF.

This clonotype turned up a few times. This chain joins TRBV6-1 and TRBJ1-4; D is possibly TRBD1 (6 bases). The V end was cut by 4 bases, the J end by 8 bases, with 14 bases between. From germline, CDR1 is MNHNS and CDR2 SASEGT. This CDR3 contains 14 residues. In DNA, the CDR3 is TGTGCCAGCAGTGGGGGGGGGCTTGGCGAAAAACTGTTTTTT. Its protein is CASSGGGLGEKLFF.

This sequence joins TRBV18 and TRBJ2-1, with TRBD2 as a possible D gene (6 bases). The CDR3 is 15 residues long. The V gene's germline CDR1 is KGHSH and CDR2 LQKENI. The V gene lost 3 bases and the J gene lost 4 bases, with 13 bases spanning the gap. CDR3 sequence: CASSPLGTSYNEQFF. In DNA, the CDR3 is TGTGCCAGCTCACCGCTCGGGACTTCATACAATGAGCAGTTCTTC.

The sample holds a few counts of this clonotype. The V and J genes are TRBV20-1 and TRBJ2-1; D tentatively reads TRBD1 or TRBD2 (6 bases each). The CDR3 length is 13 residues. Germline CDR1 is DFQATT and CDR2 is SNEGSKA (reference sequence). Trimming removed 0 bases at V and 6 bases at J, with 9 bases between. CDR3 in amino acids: CSARDGGVNEQFF. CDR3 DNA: TGCAGTGCTAGAGACGGGGGCGTCAATGAGCAGTTCTTC.

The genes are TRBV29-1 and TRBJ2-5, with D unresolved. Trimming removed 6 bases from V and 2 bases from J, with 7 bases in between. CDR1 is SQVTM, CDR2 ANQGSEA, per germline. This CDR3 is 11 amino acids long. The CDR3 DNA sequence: TGCAGCGTGAATCATCAAGAGACCCAGTACTTC. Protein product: CSVNHQETQYF.

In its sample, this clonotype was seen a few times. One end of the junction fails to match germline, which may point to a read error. CDR3 protein: CASSLVLSSYNGQFF. The CDR3 region has the DNA TGTGCCAGCAGCTTGGTTCTCAGCTCCTACAATGGGCAGTTCTTC. The V and J genes are TRBV5-5 and TRBJ2-1, with D hard to call. This CDR3 has 15 residues. Looked up from germline, CDR1 is SGHKS and CDR2 is YYEKEE (reference sequence). Together with reference TRBV5-5 and TRBJ2-1, the CDR3 gives the full variable domain: DAGVTQSPTHLIKTRGQQVTLRCSPISGHKSVSWYQQVLGQGPQFIFQYYEKEERGRGNFPDRFSARQFPNYSSELNVNALLLGDSALYLCASSLVLSSYNGQFFGPGTRLTVL.

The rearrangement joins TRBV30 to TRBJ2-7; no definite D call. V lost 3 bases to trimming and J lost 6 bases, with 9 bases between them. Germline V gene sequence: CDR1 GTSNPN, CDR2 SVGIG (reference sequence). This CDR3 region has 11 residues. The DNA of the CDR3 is TGTGCCTGGAGGGGCCCCCGCGAGCAGTACTTC. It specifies CAWRGPREQYF. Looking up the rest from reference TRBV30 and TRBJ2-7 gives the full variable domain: SQTIHQWPATLVQPVGSPLSLECTVEGTSNPNLYWYRQAAGRGLQLLFYSVGIGQISSEVPQNLSASRPQDRQFILSSKKLLLSDSGFYLCAWRGPREQYFGPGTRLTVT.

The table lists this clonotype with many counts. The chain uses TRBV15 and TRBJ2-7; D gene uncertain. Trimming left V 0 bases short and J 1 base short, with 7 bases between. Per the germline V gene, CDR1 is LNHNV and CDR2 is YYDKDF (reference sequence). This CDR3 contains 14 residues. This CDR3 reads CATSRDTQSYEQYF. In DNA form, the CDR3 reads TGTGCCACCAGCAGAGATACACAATCCTACGAGCAGTACTTC.

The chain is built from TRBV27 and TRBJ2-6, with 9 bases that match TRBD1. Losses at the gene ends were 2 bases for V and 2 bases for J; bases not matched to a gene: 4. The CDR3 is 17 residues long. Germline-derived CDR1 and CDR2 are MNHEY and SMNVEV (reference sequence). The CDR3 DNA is TGTGCCAGCAGTTTAGGACAGGGGATCGCTGGGGCCAACGTCCTGACTTTC. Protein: CASSLGQGIAGANVLTF.

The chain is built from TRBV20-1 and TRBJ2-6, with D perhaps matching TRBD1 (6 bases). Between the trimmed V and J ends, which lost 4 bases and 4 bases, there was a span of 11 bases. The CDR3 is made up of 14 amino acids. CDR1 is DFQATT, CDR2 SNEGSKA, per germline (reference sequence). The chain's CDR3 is CSATPGTGANVLTF. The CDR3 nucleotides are TGCAGTGCTACCCCAGGGACAGGGGCCAACGTCCTGACTTTC.

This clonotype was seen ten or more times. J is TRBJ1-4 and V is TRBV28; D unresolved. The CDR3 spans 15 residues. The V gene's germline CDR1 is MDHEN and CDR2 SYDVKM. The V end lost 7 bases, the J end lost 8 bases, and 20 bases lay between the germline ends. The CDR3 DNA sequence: TGTGCCAGCAATCTACGTAGGGTCTCCAGGGAAAAACTGTTTTTT. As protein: CASNLRRVSREKLFF.

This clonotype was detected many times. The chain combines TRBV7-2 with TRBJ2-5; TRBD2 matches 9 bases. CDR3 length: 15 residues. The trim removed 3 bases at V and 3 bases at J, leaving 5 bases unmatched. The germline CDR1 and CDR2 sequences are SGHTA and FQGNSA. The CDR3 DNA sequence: TGTGCCAGCAGCTTGGGCGGGAGGGGTGAAGAGACCCAGTACTTC. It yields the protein CASSLGGRGEETQYF. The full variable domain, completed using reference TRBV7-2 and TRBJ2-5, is GAGVSQSPSNKVTEKGKDVELRCDPISGHTALYWYRQSLGQGLEFLIYFQGNSAPDKSGLPSDRFSAERTGGSVSTLTIQRTQQEDSAVYLCASSLGGRGEETQYFGPGTRLLVL.

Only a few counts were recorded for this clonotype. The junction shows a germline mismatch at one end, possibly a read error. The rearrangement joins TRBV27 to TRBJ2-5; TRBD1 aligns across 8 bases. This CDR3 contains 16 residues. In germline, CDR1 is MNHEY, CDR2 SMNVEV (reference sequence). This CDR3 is CASRRFRDRFQETQCF. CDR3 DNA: TGTGCCAGCAGGCGATTTCGGGACAGGTTTCAAGAGACCCAGTGCTTC.

CDR3 loop: CASSSFYNEQFF. CDR3 sequence (DNA): TGTGCCAGTAGTTCATTTTACAATGAGCAGTTCTTC. This chain links TRBV19 with TRBJ2-1; D ambiguous. V lost 5 bases to trimming and J lost 4 bases, with 6 bases between them. The germline V gene encodes CDR1 LNHDA and CDR2 SQIVND (reference sequence). This CDR3 comprises 12 residues.

Here the CDR3 reads CASSTNQNTGELFF. The CDR3 nucleotides are TGCGCCAGCAGCACTAATCAGAACACCGGGGAGCTGTTTTTT. The chain has TRBV5-1 and TRBJ2-2; the D is unclear. This CDR3 is built from 14 residues. In germline, CDR1 is SGHRS, CDR2 YFSETQ. With 4 bases removed from V and 1 base from J, the gap between germline ends came to 8 bases.

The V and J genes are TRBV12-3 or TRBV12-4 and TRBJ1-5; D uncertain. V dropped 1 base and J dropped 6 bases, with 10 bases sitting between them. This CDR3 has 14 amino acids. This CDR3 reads CASSLGAAGQPQHF. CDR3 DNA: TGTGCCAGCAGTTTAGGCGCGGCGGGTCAGCCCCAGCATTTT.

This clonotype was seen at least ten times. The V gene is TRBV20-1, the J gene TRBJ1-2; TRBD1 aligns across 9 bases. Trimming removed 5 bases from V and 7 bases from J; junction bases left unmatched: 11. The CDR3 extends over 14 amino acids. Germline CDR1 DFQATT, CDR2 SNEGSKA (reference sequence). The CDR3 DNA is TGCAGTGCTGGGGCTGGGACAGGGTTTTCTGGCTACACCTTC. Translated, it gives CSAGAGTGFSGYTF.

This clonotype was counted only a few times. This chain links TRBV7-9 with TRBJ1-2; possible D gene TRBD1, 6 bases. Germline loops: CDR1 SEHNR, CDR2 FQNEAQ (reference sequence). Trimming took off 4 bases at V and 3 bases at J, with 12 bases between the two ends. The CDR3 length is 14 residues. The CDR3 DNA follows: TGTGCCAGCAGCTACGGACAGACGGACTATGGCTACACCTTC. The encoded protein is CASSYGQTDYGYTF.

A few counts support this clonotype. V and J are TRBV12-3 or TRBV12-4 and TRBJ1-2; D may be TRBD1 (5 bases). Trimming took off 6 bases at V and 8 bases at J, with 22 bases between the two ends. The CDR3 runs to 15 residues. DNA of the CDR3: TGTGCCAGCAGATATGGGGACTCATCCCTAAACGGCTACACCTTC. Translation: CASRYGDSSLNGYTF.

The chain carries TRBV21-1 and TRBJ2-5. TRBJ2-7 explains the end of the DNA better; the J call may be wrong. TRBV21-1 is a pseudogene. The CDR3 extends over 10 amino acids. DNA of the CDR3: TGTGCCAGCAGCCATTACGAGCAGTACTTC. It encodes CASSHYEQYF.